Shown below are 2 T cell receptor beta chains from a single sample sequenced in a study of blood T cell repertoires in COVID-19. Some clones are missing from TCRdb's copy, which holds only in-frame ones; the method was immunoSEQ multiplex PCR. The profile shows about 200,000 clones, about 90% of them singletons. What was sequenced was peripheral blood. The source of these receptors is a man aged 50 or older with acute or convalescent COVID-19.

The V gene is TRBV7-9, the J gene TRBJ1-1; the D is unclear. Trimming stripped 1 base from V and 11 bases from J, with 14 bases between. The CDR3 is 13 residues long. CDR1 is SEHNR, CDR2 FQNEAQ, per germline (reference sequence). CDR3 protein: CASSLVTDRGAFF. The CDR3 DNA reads TGTGCCAGCAGCTTAGTAACAGATCGAGGGGCTTTCTTT.

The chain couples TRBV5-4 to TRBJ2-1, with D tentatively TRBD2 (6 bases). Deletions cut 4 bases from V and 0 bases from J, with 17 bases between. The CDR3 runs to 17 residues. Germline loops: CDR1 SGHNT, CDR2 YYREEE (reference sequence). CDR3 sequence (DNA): TGTGCCAGCAGCCTCGGGGGAGCGGTGAGCTCCTACAATGAGCAGTTCTTC. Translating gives CASSLGGAVSSYNEQFF.